Listed below are T cell receptor beta chains from one sample, sequenced in a study of T cells in Graves' hyperthyroidism and ophthalmopathy. TCRdb reprocessed the multiplex PCR reads with MiXCR, giving one entry per CDR3 protein. This sample yields some 490,000 distinct CDR3 sequences, of which under 25% are seen a single time; roughly 49% belongs to the top ten. Sequenced sample: blood. Every receptor here comes from a woman aged 70-85 years with Graves' ophthalmopathy. Both conserved end residues are part of each CDR3. The D gene is left open where the match is weak. Not every row has a clone size; where given, it reads once, few, many or a size class.

J gene,V gene,clone size,D gene,CDR3 protein,CDR3 DNA
TRBJ2-1,TRBV18,-,-,CASSPSILNEQFF,TGTGCCAGCTCACCTTCTATCCTCAATGAGCAGTTCTTC
TRBJ2-7,TRBV27,-,-,CASSLSPRSYEQYF,TGTGCCAGCAGTTTATCGCCTAGATCCTACGAGCAGTACTTC
TRBJ1-3,TRBV2,-,-,CASSATGTGGNTIYF,TGTGCCAGCAGTGCGACCGGGACGGGTGGAAACACCATATATTTT
TRBJ2-7,TRBV3-1,few,-,CASSQARPTGRSYEQYF,TGTGCCAGCAGCCAAGCACGTCCTACAGGGCGCTCCTACGAGCAGTACTTC
TRBJ2-3,TRBV12-5,many,-,CASGLVLADTQYF,TGTGCTAGTGGTTTGGTACTGGCAGATACGCAGTATTTT
TRBJ2-3,TRBV20-1,-,TRBD1,CSAMSGQGTDTQYF,TGCAGTGCTATGAGTGGACAGGGCACAGATACGCAGTATTTT
TRBJ2-2,TRBV6-1,-,-,CASSLGAGNANTGELFF,TGTGCCAGCAGCCTCGGGGCTGGAAACGCGAACACCGGGGAGCTGTTTTTT
TRBJ1-2,TRBV2,many,-,CASSEAGTINYGYTF,TGTGCCAGCAGTGAGGCAGGAACTATAAACTATGGCTACACCTTC
TRBJ2-7,TRBV12-3/TRBV12-4,few,TRBD1,CASRPGQGSEQYF,TGTGCCAGCAGGCCTGGACAGGGGTCCGAGCAGTACTTC
TRBJ2-2,TRBV11-3,-,-,CASSLRAAVGELFF,TGTGCCAGCAGCTTAAGGGCAGCAGTGGGGGAGCTGTTTTTT
TRBJ2-4,TRBV7-2,-,TRBD2,CASSSRTSGGLKNIQDF,TGTGCCAGCAGCTCCCGGACTAGCGGTGGTTTGAAAAACATTCAGGACTTC
TRBJ2-2,TRBV6-1,-,TRBD1,CASNRGSKRAGELFF,TGTGCCAGCAACAGGGGGTCTAAAAGGGCCGGGGAGCTGTTTTTT
TRBJ1-2,TRBV19,few,-,CATRDTIYGYTF,TGTGCCACTAGGGACACCATCTATGGCTACACCTTC
TRBJ2-3,TRBV6-1,few,-,CASSEGWVRGRDTQYF,TGTGCCAGCAGTGAAGGTTGGGTCCGGGGGCGAGATACGCAGTATTTT
TRBJ2-3,TRBV6-1,-,TRBD2,CASSEEGTSGGLRNTQYF,TGTGCCAGCAGTGAAGAAGGTACCAGCGGGGGGCTCCGGAATACGCAGTATTTT
TRBJ2-3,TRBV12-3/TRBV12-4,few,TRBD2,CASRFGGSTDTQYF,TGTGCCAGCAGGTTCGGGGGGAGCACAGATACGCAGTATTTT
TRBJ2-5,TRBV6-1,many,-,CASKRAETQYF,TGTGCCAGCAAGAGGGCGGAGACCCAGTACTTC
TRBJ1-5,TRBV11-2,many,-,CASSLESNQPQHF,TGTGCCAGCAGCTTAGAGAGCAATCAGCCCCAGCATTTT
TRBJ1-3,TRBV20-1,-,-,CSARAVENTIYF,TGCAGTGCTAGAGCTGTGGAAAACACCATATATTTT
TRBJ2-5,TRBV4-1,-,TRBD1,CASSQGRGWETQYF,TGCGCCAGCAGCCAGGGCAGGGGGTGGGAGACCCAGTACTTC
TRBJ2-7,TRBV6-1,-,-,CASDPDYPPYEQYF,TGTGCCAGCGATCCGGACTACCCCCCCTACGAGCAGTACTTC
TRBJ2-2,TRBV5-1,few,TRBD2,CASSYGLAGGPRELFF,TGCGCCAGCAGCTACGGACTAGCGGGAGGGCCAAGGGAGCTGTTTTTT
TRBJ2-4,TRBV5-1,few,TRBD2,CASSPGPSGRATKNIQYF,TGCGCCAGCAGCCCCGGACCTAGCGGGAGAGCTACCAAAAACATTCAGTACTTC
TRBJ2-7,TRBV11-2,many,TRBD2,CASSLRLAGGAYEQYF,TGTGCCAGCAGCTTAAGGCTAGCGGGAGGGGCCTACGAGCAGTACTTC
TRBJ2-3,TRBV10-3,-,TRBD2,CAIGVREGLGNTQYF,TGTGCCATCGGGGTGCGGGAGGGCCTTGGGAATACGCAGTATTTT
TRBJ1-5,TRBV19,-,-,CASSPRHLNQPQHF,TGTGCCAGTAGTCCCCGGCACTTGAATCAGCCCCAGCATTTT
TRBJ2-7,TRBV20-1,-,TRBD2,CSARSSGRGYEQYF,TGCAGTGCTAGGTCCAGCGGGAGAGGATACGAGCAGTACTTC
TRBJ1-6,TRBV10-1,few,-,CASSTGTIGSPLHF,TGCGCCAGCAGCACCGGGACAATCGGCTCACCCCTCCACTTT
TRBJ1-1,TRBV28,many,-,CASRGLLGWNTEAFF,TGTGCCAGCAGGGGCCTTCTCGGATGGAACACTGAAGCTTTCTTT
TRBJ2-1,TRBV24-1,few,-,CATSRQASSYNEQFF,TGTGCCACCAGTCGCCAGGCGAGCTCCTACAATGAGCAGTTCTTC